This is a list of T cell receptor beta chains from one sample in a study of blood T cell repertoires in COVID-19. Generated by immunoSEQ multiplex PCR, the TCRdb table keeps only in-frame clones and is missing some. This table holds 100,000 or so clones, around 83% found once. The sequenced sample was peripheral blood. The receptors originated from a woman older than 75 with acute or convalescent COVID-19. The CDR3 runs from the conserved cysteine through the conserved F or W. The order of the fields is V gene, J gene, CDR3 protein.

V: TRBV15; J: TRBJ1-1; CDR3: CATSRAFGDTEAFF
V: TRBV6-5; J: TRBJ2-1; CDR3: CASSSLGYNEQFF
V: TRBV20-1; J: TRBJ1-2; CDR3: CSASASYGYTF
V: TRBV10-2; J: TRBJ2-2; CDR3: CASWDIYTGELFF
V: TRBV5-5; J: TRBJ1-5; CDR3: CASRRTGGEGNQPQHF
V: TRBV10-3; J: TRBJ2-2; CDR3: CAIKDRGNTGELFF
V: TRBV19; J: TRBJ2-1; CDR3: CASGTAAEQFF
V: TRBV5-1; J: TRBJ1-1; CDR3: CASKGGANTEAFF
V: TRBV3-1/TRBV3-2; J: TRBJ1-1; CDR3: CASSSGRGQVNTEAFF
V: TRBV7-7; J: TRBJ2-5; CDR3: CASSLASVQETQYF